This T cell receptor (beta chain) was sequenced during a study of control samples from healthy donors and cancer patients. TCRdb keeps only in-frame clones here, not all; method: immunoSEQ multiplex PCR. The sample lists approximately 41,000 clones; roughly 94% were seen once. The CDR3 is made up of 14 amino acids. Germline values: CDR1 GTSNPN, CDR2 SVGIG (reference sequence). Trimming cost V 1 base and J 3 bases, with 13 bases left between them. The origin of this receptor is a man aged 55-75 years in good health. The chain couples TRBV30 to TRBJ2-7; a weak D match, TRBD1 (6 bases). Input material: blood. CDR3 DNA: TGTGCCTGGAGTGCCTGGGACACCTACTACGAGCAGTACTTC. This translates into CAWSAWDTYYEQYF.